Below are 32 T cell receptor beta chains sequenced from a single sample in a study of cytomegalovirus exposure and HLA in healthy donors. Measured with immunoSEQ multiplex PCR; TCRdb has only the in-frame clones, and not every one. The table includes about 130,000 clones, roughly 87% detected once. What was sequenced was PBMCs. These receptors originate from a woman between 18 and 29 years old in good health and CMV-seropositive.

This rearrangement joins TRBV19 to TRBJ1-1, with D maybe TRBD1 (6 bases). V was trimmed by 8 bases and J by 3 bases, leaving 16 bases between them. Germline V gene sequence: CDR1 LNHDA, CDR2 SQIVND (reference sequence). This CDR3 comprises 14 residues. For the CDR3, the DNA is TGTGCCAGTGTAGATTTGGGGGCTGACACTGAAGCTTTCTTT. It codes for CASVDLGADTEAFF.

The chain joins TRBV4-1 to TRBJ2-2, with D maybe TRBD2 (6 bases). CDR1 and CDR2 (germline): MGHRA, YSYEKL. CDR3 length equals 13 residues. V was clipped by 3 bases and J by 13 bases, with 15 bases between them. The CDR3 nucleotides read TGCGCCAGCAGCCAGCCTCTACGGGGAGGGCTGTTTTTT. This codes for CASSQPLRGGLFF.

This rearrangement joins TRBV27 to TRBJ2-2; 8 bases map to TRBD1. J lost 7 bases, V lost 4 bases, and 5 bases had no gene match. The CDR3 extends over 14 amino acids. The germline V gene encodes CDR1 MNHEY and CDR2 SMNVEV (reference sequence). CDR3 region: CASSSQGAIGELFF. The DNA for the CDR3 is TGTGCCAGCAGTTCGCAGGGGGCGATCGGGGAGCTGTTTTTT.

The chain uses TRBV29-1 and TRBJ2-1, with D perhaps TRBD1 (5 bases). V lost 4 bases and J lost 1, with 11 bases in between. CDR1 is SQVTM and CDR2 is ANQGSEA in the germline V gene. CDR3 length: 14 amino acids. The CDR3 here is CSVVQGESYNEQFF. Here the CDR3 DNA reads TGCAGCGTTGTTCAGGGTGAATCCTACAATGAGCAGTTCTTC.

V gene TRBV5-1 combines with J gene TRBJ1-3; D not resolved. Between the trimmed V and J ends, which lost 0 bases and 2 bases, there was a span of 3 bases. CDR3 length: 13 residues. Per germline, CDR1 SGHRS and CDR2 YFSETQ. The CDR3 region is CASSLAAGNTIYF. The CDR3 bases are TGCGCCAGCAGCTTGGCTGCTGGAAACACCATATATTTT.

The rearrangement uses TRBV9 and TRBJ2-3, with D unresolved. Trimming removed 4 bases from V and 3 bases from J, with 9 bases in between. This CDR3 spans 13 amino acids. The V gene's germline CDR1 is SGDLS and CDR2 YYNGEE. The CDR3 protein is CASSSPYTDTQYF. The CDR3 DNA reads as TGTGCCAGCAGCTCCCCCTATACAGATACGCAGTATTTT.

The rearrangement links TRBV6-5 to TRBJ1-4; TRBD1 agrees at 9 bases. CDR1 is MNHEY and CDR2 is SVGAGI in the germline V gene. With V trimmed by 2 bases and J by 5 bases, 6 bases remained unmatched. The CDR3 runs to 16 residues. The CDR3 spells CASSYRGQGKNEKLFF. CDR3 sequence (DNA): TGTGCCAGCAGTTACAGAGGACAGGGGAAAAATGAAAAACTGTTTTTT.

This clone was detected only once. The J gene is TRBJ1-4, the V gene TRBV28, with D perhaps matching TRBD1 (5 bases). The CDR3 is 12 residues long. Germline values: CDR1 MDHEN, CDR2 SYDVKM. Trimming removed 6 bases from V and 10 bases from J, with 12 bases in between. CDR3 in amino acids: CASRQPTGKLFF. The CDR3 bases are TGTGCCAGCAGGCAGCCCACAGGAAAACTGTTTTTT.

This chain connects TRBV6-6 to TRBJ2-7, with D perhaps matching TRBD1 (5 bases). CDR3 length: 12 amino acids. V lost 4 bases and J 7 bases, leaving 11 bases between the germline ends. CDR1 and CDR2 (germline): MNHNY, SVGAGI (reference sequence). The CDR3 bases are TGTGCCAGCAGTTCCCCTAGGGGTGAGCAGTACTTC. Amino acids: CASSSPRGEQYF.

J is TRBJ2-7 and V is TRBV7-9; TRBD1 aligns across 10 bases. V lost 3 bases, J lost 4 bases, and 9 bases stayed unmatched. Looked up from germline, CDR1 is SEHNR and CDR2 is FQNEAQ (reference sequence). This CDR3 has 16 amino acids. The CDR3 nucleotides read TGTGCCAGCAGCTTCTTGTTGAGGGACAGGGGATACGAGCAGTACTTC. The encoded protein is CASSFLLRDRGYEQYF.

The rearrangement links TRBV5-1 to TRBJ2-7; D is perhaps TRBD1 (6 bases). The germline V gene encodes CDR1 SGHRS and CDR2 YFSETQ. CDR3 length: 16 amino acids. V was trimmed by 3 bases and J by 1 base, leaving 17 bases between them. The CDR3 DNA reads as TGCGCCAGCAGCTCTCGACGCCAGGGGCGGTCCTACGAGCAGTACTTC. Its protein product is CASSSRRQGRSYEQYF.

This clone appeared a few times. V and J are TRBV9 and TRBJ2-5; a possible D gene is TRBD1 (6 bases). The CDR3 sequence is 15 residues long. V was trimmed by 4 bases and J by 1 base, leaving 14 bases between them. The germline V gene has CDR1 SGDLS and CDR2 YYNGEE. CDR3 in DNA: TGTGCCAGCAGCCCATGGACAGCCCCCCAAGAGACCCAGTACTTC. It encodes CASSPWTAPQETQYF.

The V gene is TRBV28, the J gene TRBJ2-7; no clear D gene. The CDR3 has 12 residues. V lost 4 bases to trimming and J lost 5 bases, with 9 bases between them. Germline CDR1 reads MDHEN; CDR2 reads SYDVKM. CDR3 nucleotides: TGTGCCAGCAGTTCCCTCCGGGACGAGCAGTACTTC. Its protein product is CASSSLRDEQYF.

The chain is built from TRBV4-1 and TRBJ2-1, with a possible D match to TRBD2 (7 bases). The V end lost 0 bases, the J end lost 6 bases, and 18 bases lay between the germline ends. From germline, CDR1 is MGHRA and CDR2 YSYEKL. This CDR3 has 17 amino acids. CDR3 protein: CASSQEGGRGASNEQFF. The CDR3 nucleotides read TGCGCCAGCAGCCAAGAGGGAGGCCGGGGGGCGAGCAATGAGCAGTTCTTC.

A single count supports this clone. The chain links TRBV5-5 to TRBJ2-1; the match to TRBD2 covers 9 bases. CDR3 length equals 16 residues. Trimming took 3 bases from V and 6 from J; bases not matched to a gene: 10. CDR1 and CDR2 from the germline V gene are SGHKS and YYEKEE (reference sequence). The CDR3, as DNA: TGTGCCAGCAGCTACAGGTCCCTAGCGGGATTCAATGAGCAGTTCTTC. It codes for CASSYRSLAGFNEQFF.

This chain links TRBV5-6 with TRBJ1-1, with D possibly matching TRBD1 (5 bases). This CDR3 is built from 13 residues. V gave up 5 bases and J gave up 10 bases, with 18 bases separating them. CDR1 and CDR2 from the germline V gene are SGHDT and YYEEEE. CDR3 protein: CASSFYQGLGAFF. DNA for the CDR3: TGTGCCAGCAGTTTCTATCAGGGTCTCGGAGCTTTCTTT. Filled out from reference TRBV5-6 and TRBJ1-1, the complete variable domain reads DAGVTQSPTHLIKTRGQQVTLRCSPKSGHDTVSWYQQALGQGPQFIFQYYEEEERQRGNFPDRFSGHQFPNYSSELNVNALLLGDSALYLCASSFYQGLGAFFGQGTRLTVV.

The rearrangement uses TRBV29-1 and TRBJ1-2, with 9 bases aligning to TRBD1. The V and J ends lost 6 bases and 6 bases, in that order; junction bases with no gene match: 14. The CDR3 totals 15 residues. Germline CDR1 is SQVTM and CDR2 is ANQGSEA. The CDR3 loop is CSVALRTGVTNGYTF. CDR3 DNA sequence: TGCAGCGTCGCCCTCCGGACAGGGGTAACGAATGGCTACACCTTC.

The chain joins TRBV4-1 to TRBJ2-1; 8 positions match TRBD1. The CDR3 contains 17 residues. The germline V gene encodes CDR1 MGHRA and CDR2 YSYEKL. Trimming cost V 3 bases and J 8 bases; bases outside gene matches: 15. The CDR3 loop is CASSQGLQGAGWDEQFF. CDR3 bases: TGCGCCAGCAGCCAGGGGCTCCAGGGGGCCGGCTGGGATGAGCAGTTCTTC.

The chain joins TRBV7-2 to TRBJ2-3; 7 nucleotides align to TRBD2. This CDR3 region has 15 residues. With 4 bases clipped from V and 4 bases from J, the junction kept 8 bases outside the gene matches. Germline V gene lookup returns CDR1 SGHTA and CDR2 FQGNSA. CDR3 DNA sequence: TGTGCCAGCAGCTCCCGACTAGCCGGGGCAGATACGCAGTATTTT. This translates into CASSSRLAGADTQYF.

The chain is built from TRBV9 and TRBJ2-5, with D perhaps matching TRBD1 (7 bases). Germline values: CDR1 SGDLS, CDR2 YYNGEE. CDR3 length equals 17 residues. The V gene lost 2 bases and the J gene lost 5 bases, with 22 bases spanning the gap. The CDR3 sequence: CASSVGGGQAPGETQYF. In DNA form, the CDR3 reads TGTGCCAGCAGCGTGGGGGGAGGACAGGCGCCCGGGGAGACCCAGTACTTC.

The chain combines TRBV19 with TRBJ1-5; D not certain. Trimming left V 6 bases short and J 5 bases short, with 8 bases between. The CDR3 length is 12 residues. The germline CDR1 and CDR2 sequences are LNHDA and SQIVND (reference sequence). The CDR3 coding sequence is TGTGCCAGTAGGGCAGGCTATCAGCCCCAGCATTTT. Translated: CASRAGYQPQHF.

The chain uses TRBV18 and TRBJ1-2; D remains unclear. Germline V CDR1 and CDR2: KGHSH, LQKENI. V was pared by 3 bases and J by 2 bases, with 16 bases between. This CDR3 contains 16 residues. The CDR3 DNA reads TGTGCCAGCTCACCCTCTACTCCGTCCCCAAACTATGGCTACACCTTC. Residues: CASSPSTPSPNYGYTF.

This chain connects TRBV30 to TRBJ1-3; a possible D gene is TRBD1 (5 bases). CDR1 is GTSNPN, CDR2 SVGIG, per germline (reference sequence). The CDR3 is 16 amino acids. Trimming pared 0 bases from V and 1 base from J, leaving 13 bases between. The CDR3 reads CAWSVRTGWSGNTIYF. The CDR3 DNA reads TGTGCCTGGAGTGTACGAACAGGCTGGTCTGGAAACACCATATATTTT.

The genes are TRBV7-2 and TRBJ2-3; tentatively, D is TRBD2 (7 bases). There are 17 residues in the CDR3. Germline CDR1 reads SGHTA; CDR2 reads FQGNSA. V was shortened by 6 bases and J by 0 bases, with 19 bases between the two germline ends. The CDR3 region is CASRGTPRGTSTDTQYF. The CDR3 bases are TGTGCCAGCAGGGGGACACCGCGGGGGACTAGCACAGATACGCAGTATTTT.

The V and J genes are TRBV4-1 and TRBJ1-1, with 9 bases identical to TRBD1. Per germline, CDR1 MGHRA and CDR2 YSYEKL. This CDR3 region has 15 residues. With 8 bases clipped from V and 0 bases from J, the junction kept 7 bases outside the gene matches. The CDR3 is CASLIRTGVNTEAFF. CDR3 sequence (DNA): TGCGCCAGCCTTATCCGGACAGGGGTGAACACTGAAGCTTTCTTT.

The chain is built from TRBV5-1 and TRBJ2-3; 11 bases agree with TRBD2. CDR1 is SGHRS, CDR2 YFSETQ, per germline. This CDR3 comprises 16 residues. The V gene end was trimmed by 3 bases and the J gene end by 6 bases; junction bases not matched to a gene: 9. The CDR3 sequence is CASSWRTSGGRDTQYF. The CDR3 DNA reads as TGCGCCAGCAGCTGGAGAACTAGCGGGGGACGGGATACGCAGTATTTT.

The chain employs TRBV6-5 and TRBJ1-2; TRBD1 agrees at 7 bases. The CDR3 totals 14 residues. The V gene's germline CDR1 is MNHEY and CDR2 SVGAGI. With V trimmed by 5 bases and J by 7 bases, 10 bases remained unmatched. CDR3 in amino acids: CASSGTTGKGGYTF. Written as DNA, the CDR3 is TGTGCCAGCAGTGGGACGACAGGGAAGGGTGGCTACACCTTC.

The V call is TRBV12-5, the J call TRBJ2-3, with D possibly matching TRBD2 (5 bases). V was cut by 4 bases and J by 0 bases, with 11 bases left in between. CDR3 size: 15 residues. The germline CDR1 and CDR2 sequences are LGHNT and FRNRAP. The CDR3 DNA follows: TGTGCTAGTGGTTACGGGATGGCGAGCACAGATACGCAGTATTTT. Protein sequence: CASGYGMASTDTQYF.

The chain recombines TRBV28 with TRBJ1-2, with 7 bases identical to TRBD1. The junction had 12 bases not matched to a gene; V was cut back by 5 bases and J by 6 bases. The CDR3 consists of 15 residues. Germline loops: CDR1 MDHEN, CDR2 SYDVKM. In nucleotides, the CDR3 is TGTGCCAGCAGTATGCTATCGGACAGGCCCCATGGCTACACCTTC. This encodes CASSMLSDRPHGYTF.

The chain links TRBV7-9 to TRBJ1-1, with 9 positions matching TRBD1. The ends lost 7 bases at V and 0 bases at J; junction bases unmatched: 18. The CDR3 is 19 residues long. The germline V gene encodes CDR1 SEHNR and CDR2 FQNEAQ (reference sequence). As DNA, the CDR3 is TGTGCCAGCAACCCTCCCCCGAGACAGGGGGGTCAACTGAACACTGAAGCTTTCTTT. It specifies CASNPPPRQGGQLNTEAFF.

V is TRBV7-2 and J is TRBJ1-5; 8 bases fit TRBD1. CDR3 length: 14 residues. Germline trimming cut 3 bases from V and 7 bases from J; bases unmatched to any gene: 5. CDR1 and CDR2 from the germline V gene are SGHTA and FQGNSA. The CDR3 loop is CASSLSGGEQPQHF. CDR3 nucleotides: TGTGCCAGCAGCTTGTCAGGGGGCGAACAGCCCCAGCATTTT.

The J gene is TRBJ1-5, the V gene TRBV5-5; tentatively, D is TRBD1 (5 bases). The CDR3 length is 14 residues. Between the trimmed V and J ends, which lost 3 bases and 7 bases, there was a span of 14 bases. CDR1 and CDR2 (germline): SGHKS, YYEKEE (reference sequence). CDR3 nucleotides: TGTGCCAGCAGCTCCCAAGGGGATCGGCAGCCCCAGCATTTT. It translates to CASSSQGDRQPQHF.